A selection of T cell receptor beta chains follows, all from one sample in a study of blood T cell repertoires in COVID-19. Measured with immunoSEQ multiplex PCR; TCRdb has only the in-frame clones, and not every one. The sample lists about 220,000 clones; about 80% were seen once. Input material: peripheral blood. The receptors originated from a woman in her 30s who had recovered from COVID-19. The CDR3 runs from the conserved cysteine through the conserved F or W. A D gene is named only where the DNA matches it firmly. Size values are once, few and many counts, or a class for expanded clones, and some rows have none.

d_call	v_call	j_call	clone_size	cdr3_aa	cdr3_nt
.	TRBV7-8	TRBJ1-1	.	CASSPYAGSAFF	TGTGCCAGCAGCCCCTATGCAGGGTCAGCTTTCTTT
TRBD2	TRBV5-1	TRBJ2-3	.	CASRETSGADTQYF	TGCGCCAGCAGGGAGACTAGCGGTGCAGATACGCAGTATTTT
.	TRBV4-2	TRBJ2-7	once	CASSQVLGGDGYEQYF	TGTGCCAGCAGCCAGGTACTAGGCGGGGACGGCTACGAGCAGTACTTC
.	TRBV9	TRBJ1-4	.	CASSVSGGRREKLFF	TGTGCCAGCAGCGTGTCGGGGGGGCGCCGAGAAAAACTGTTTTTT
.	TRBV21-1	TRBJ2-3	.	CASSPRTGTTDTQYF	TGTGCCAGCAGCCCCAGGACAGGGACGACAGATACGCAGTATTTT
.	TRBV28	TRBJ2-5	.	CASSPLGGYGETQYF	TGTGCCAGCAGTCCCCTTGGGGGGTATGGGGAGACCCAGTACTTC
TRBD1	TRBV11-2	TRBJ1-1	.	CASSLDGGQLEAFF	TGTGCCAGCAGCTTAGATGGGGGACAGCTTGAAGCTTTCTTT
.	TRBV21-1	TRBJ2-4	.	CASSKRSGRSKNIQYF	TGTGCCAGCAGCAAAAGGAGCGGGAGGTCCAAAAACATTCAGTACTTC
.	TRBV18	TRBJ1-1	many	CASSPSLVASEAFF	TGTGCCAGCTCACCATCGTTGGTGGCCTCGGAAGCTTTCTTT
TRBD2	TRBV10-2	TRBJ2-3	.	CASTPGLAIHTQYF	TGCGCCAGCACCCCGGGACTAGCAATACATACGCAGTATTTT
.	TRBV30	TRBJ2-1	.	CAWSVEGDNEQFF	TGTGCCTGGAGTGTTGAGGGAGACAATGAGCAGTTCTTC
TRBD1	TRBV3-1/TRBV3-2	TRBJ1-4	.	CASSDLQGGGRKLFF	TGTGCCAGCAGCGACCTACAGGGGGGCGGACGGAAACTGTTTTTT
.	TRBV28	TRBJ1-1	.	CASSLIGASNTEAFF	TGTGCCAGCAGTTTAATTGGGGCGTCGAACACTGAAGCTTTCTTT
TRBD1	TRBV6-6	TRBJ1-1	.	CAGRGQVAYEAFF	TGTGCCGGCCGCGGACAGGTGGCTTATGAAGCTTTCTTT
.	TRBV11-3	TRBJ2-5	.	CASSLDSSEETQYF	TGTGCCAGCAGCTTAGATAGCAGCGAAGAGACCCAGTACTTC
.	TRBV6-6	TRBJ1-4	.	CASSGLTGIDEKLFF	TGTGCCAGCAGTGGATTAACAGGGATCGATGAAAAACTGTTTTTT
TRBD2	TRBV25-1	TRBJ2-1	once	CASSVGLATNEQFF	TGTGCCAGCAGTGTGGGACTAGCGACGAATGAGCAGTTCTTC
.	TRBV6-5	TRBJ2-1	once	CASNPAGQLDNEQFF	TGTGCCAGCAACCCCGCCGGACAGCTAGACAATGAGCAGTTCTTC
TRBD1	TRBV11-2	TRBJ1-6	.	CASSLRGTPTGSYNSPLHF	TGTGCCAGCAGCTTACGCGGAACTCCGACAGGGTCCTATAATTCACCCCTCCACTTT
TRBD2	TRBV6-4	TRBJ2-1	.	CASSDQGGSYNEQFF	TGTGCCAGCAGTGACCAGGGCGGGAGTTACAATGAGCAGTTCTTC
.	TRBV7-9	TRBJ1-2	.	CASSLTGENYGYTF	TGTGCCAGCAGCTTAACAGGCGAGAACTATGGCTACACCTTC
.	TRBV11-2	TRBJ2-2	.	CASSLAARAGYTGELFF	TGTGCCAGCAGCTTAGCGGCCAGGGCGGGGTACACCGGGGAGCTGTTTTTT
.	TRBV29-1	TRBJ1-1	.	CSAPEAGENTEAFF	TGCAGCGCCCCCGAGGCGGGGGAGAACACTGAAGCTTTCTTT